This T cell receptor beta chain was observed in a study of beta chain features in type 1 diabetes. The V end lost 5 bases, the J end lost 4 bases, and 5 bases lay between the germline ends. From germline, CDR1 is SGHNT and CDR2 YENEEA. The CDR3 has 12 residues. Every bit of the isolated RNA underwent reverse transcription, so sequencing read expressed TCRB transcripts. Repertoires were generated with immunoSEQ multiplex PCR, while TCRdb's copy carries only in-frame clones and drops some. The profile shows around 340,000 clones, about 20% of them singletons. Using CD45RO/CCR7/CD25/CD127/CD95/CD27, CD4+ naive, central memory, regulatory and stem cell-like memory cells were sorted. General study points: TCRB CDR3s were moderately but significantly shorter in Type 1 diabetes patients in all four CD4+ subsets. Sequencing of cDNA might inflate the share of cells that strongly express TCR.

Concerning this clone itself: The antigen remains undetermined.

This sequence originates from a woman younger than 30 in good health. J is TRBJ2-2 and V is TRBV11-3; D gene uncertain. Sequencing was done on a sample of naive CD4+ T cells from blood. This CDR3 reads CASSPFTGELFF. The CDR3 nucleotides are TGTGCCAGCAGCCCCTTCACCGGGGAGCTGTTTTTT.